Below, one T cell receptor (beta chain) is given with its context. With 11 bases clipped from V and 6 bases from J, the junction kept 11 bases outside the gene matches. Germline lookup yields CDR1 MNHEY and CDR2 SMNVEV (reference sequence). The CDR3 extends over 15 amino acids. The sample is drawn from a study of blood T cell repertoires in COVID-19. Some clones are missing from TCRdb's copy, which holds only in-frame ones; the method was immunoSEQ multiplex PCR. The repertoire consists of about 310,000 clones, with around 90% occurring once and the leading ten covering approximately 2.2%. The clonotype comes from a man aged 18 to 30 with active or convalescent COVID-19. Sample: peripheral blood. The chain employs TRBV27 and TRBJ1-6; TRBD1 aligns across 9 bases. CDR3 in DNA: TGTGCCTGCCAGGACAGGGGCGAAATTAATTCACCCCTCCACTTT. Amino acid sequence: CACQDRGEINSPLHF.